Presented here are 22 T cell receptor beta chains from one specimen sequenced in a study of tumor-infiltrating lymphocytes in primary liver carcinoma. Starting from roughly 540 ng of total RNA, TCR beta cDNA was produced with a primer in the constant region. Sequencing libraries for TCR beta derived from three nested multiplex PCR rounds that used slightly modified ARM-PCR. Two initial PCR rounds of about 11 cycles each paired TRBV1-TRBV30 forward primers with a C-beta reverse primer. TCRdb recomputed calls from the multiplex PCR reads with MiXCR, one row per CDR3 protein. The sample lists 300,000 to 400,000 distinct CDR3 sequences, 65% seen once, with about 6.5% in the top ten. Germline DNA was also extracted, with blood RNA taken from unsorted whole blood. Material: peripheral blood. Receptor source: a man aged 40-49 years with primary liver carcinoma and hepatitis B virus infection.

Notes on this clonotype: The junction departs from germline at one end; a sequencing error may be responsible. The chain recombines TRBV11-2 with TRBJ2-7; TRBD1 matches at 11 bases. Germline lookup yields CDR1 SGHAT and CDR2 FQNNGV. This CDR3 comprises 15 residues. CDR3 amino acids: CASITTGQGDYEHYF. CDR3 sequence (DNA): TGTGCCAGCATCACAACGGGACAGGGGGACTACGAGCACTACTTC.

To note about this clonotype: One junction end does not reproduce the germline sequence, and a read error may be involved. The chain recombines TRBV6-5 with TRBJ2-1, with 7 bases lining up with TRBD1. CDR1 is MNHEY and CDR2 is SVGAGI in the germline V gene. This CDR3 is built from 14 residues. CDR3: CASSSPTGRNEQCF. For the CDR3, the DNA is TGTGCCAGCAGTTCCCCGACAGGGCGCAATGAGCAGTGCTTC.

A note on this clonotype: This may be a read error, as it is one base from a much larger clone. CDR3 nucleotide sequence: TGTGCCAGCAGCTTGGTCGGGTGTGGCTACACCTTC. Protein product: CASSLVGCGYTF. The chain joins TRBV5-5 to TRBJ1-2; no clear D. V lost 0 bases to trimming and J lost 7 bases, with 7 bases between them. In germline, CDR1 is SGHKS, CDR2 YYEKEE (reference sequence). The length of the CDR3 is 12 residues.

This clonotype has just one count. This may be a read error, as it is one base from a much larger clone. The CDR3, as DNA: TGTACTAGTGGGGAGAGACCAGATACGCAGTATTTT. Translating gives CTSGERPDTQYF. The chain couples TRBV12-5 to TRBJ2-3; perhaps TRBD2 as D (5 bases). This CDR3 is built from 12 residues. Per germline, CDR1 LGHNT and CDR2 FRNRAP.

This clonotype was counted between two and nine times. The DNA of the CDR3 is TGTGCCAGCAGCGCCCGACAGGGAGGGACCGGGGAGCTGTTTTTT. It yields the protein CASSARQGGTGELFF. The gene calls are TRBV11-2 and TRBJ2-2; D could derive from TRBD1 or TRBD2 (7 bases each). The germline V gene encodes CDR1 SGHAT and CDR2 FQNNGV. V was trimmed by 5 bases and J by 5 bases, leaving 15 bases between them. This CDR3 spans 15 amino acids.

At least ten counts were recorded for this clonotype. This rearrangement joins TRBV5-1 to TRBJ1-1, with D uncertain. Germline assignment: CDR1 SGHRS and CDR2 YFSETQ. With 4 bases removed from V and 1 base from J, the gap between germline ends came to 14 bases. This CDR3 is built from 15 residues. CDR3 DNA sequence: TGCGCCAGCAGCAGCAATTTGGGTGCGAACACTGAAGCTTTCTTT. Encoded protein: CASSSNLGANTEAFF.

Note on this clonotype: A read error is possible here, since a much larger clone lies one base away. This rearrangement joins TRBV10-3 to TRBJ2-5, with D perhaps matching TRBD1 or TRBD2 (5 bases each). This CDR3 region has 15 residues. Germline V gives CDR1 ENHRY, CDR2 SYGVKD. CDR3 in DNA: TGTGCCATCAGGGTGGGGGTCGAGGGGCAAGAGACCGAGTACTTC. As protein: CAIRVGVEGQETEYF.

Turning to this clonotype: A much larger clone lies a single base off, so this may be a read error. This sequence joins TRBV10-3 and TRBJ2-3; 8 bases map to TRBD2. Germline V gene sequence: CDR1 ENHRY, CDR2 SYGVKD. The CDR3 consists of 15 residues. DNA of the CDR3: TGTACCATCGACCGGGGGGCGGGAGGATCAGATACGCAGTATTTT. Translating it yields CTIDRGAGGSDTQYF.

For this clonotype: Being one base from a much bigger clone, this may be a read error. CDR3 bases: TGTGCCAGCGGCCCAAGGGGACTTGACAATGAGCAGTTCTTC. Amino acids: CASGPRGLDNEQFF. The chain recombines TRBV7-9 with TRBJ2-1; maybe TRBD2 (6 bases). Trimming shortened V by 8 bases and J by 5 bases, and 16 bases separated the two germline ends. CDR1 and CDR2 from the germline V gene are SEHNR and FQNEAQ (reference sequence). The length of the CDR3 is 14 residues.

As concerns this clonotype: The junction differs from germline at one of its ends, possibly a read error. CDR3 sequence (DNA): TGTGTCAGCAGCTTCGGACTAGCGAAAGATACGCAGTATTTT. Translated: CVSSFGLAKDTQYF. The genes are TRBV11-2 and TRBJ2-3; TRBD2 matches 9 bases. The germline V gene encodes CDR1 SGHAT and CDR2 FQNNGV. The CDR3 consists of 14 residues.

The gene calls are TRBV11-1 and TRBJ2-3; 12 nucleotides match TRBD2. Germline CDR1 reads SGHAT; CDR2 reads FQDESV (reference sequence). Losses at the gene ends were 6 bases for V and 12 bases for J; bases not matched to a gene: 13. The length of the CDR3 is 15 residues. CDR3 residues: CASRQTSGSSDRQYF. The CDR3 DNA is TGTGCCAGCAGACAGACTAGCGGGAGTTCTGATAGACAGTATTTT.

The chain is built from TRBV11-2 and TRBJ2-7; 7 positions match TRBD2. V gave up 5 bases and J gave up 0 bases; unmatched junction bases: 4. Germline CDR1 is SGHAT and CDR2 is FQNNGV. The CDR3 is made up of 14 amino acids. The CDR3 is CASSRDYISYEQYF. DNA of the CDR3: TGTGCCAGCAGCCGGGACTATATCTCCTACGAGCAGTACTTC.

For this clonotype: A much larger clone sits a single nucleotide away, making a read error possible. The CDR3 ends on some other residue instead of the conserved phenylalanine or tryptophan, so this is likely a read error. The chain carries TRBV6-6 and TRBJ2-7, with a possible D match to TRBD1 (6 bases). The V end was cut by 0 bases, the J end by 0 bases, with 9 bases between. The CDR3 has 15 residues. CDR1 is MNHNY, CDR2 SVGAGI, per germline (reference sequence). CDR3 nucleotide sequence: TGTGCCAGCAGTTACTCGAGACAGGACTCCTACGAGCAGTACTTA. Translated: CASSYSRQDSYEQYL.

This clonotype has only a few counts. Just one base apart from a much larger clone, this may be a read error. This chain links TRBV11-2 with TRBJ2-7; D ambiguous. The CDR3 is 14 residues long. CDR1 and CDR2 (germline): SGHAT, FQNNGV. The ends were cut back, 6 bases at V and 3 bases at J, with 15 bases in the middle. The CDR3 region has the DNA TGTGCCAGCAGGAGCCAGGACGGGCGCTACGAGCAGTACTTC. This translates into CASRSQDGRYEQYF. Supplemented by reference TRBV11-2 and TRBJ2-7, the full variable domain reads EAGVAQSPRYKIIEKRQSVAFWCNPISGHATLYWYQQILGQGPKLLIQFQNNGVVDDSQLPKDRFSAERLKGVDSTLKIQPAKLEDSAVYLCASRSQDGRYEQYFGPGTRLTVT.

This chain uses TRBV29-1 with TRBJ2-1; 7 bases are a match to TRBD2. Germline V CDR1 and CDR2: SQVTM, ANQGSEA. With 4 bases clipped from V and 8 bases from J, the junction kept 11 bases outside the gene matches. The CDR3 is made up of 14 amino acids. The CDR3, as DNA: TGCAGCGTTGCAAGAGGACTAGTAGGAGATGAGCAGTTCTTC. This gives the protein CSVARGLVGDEQFF.

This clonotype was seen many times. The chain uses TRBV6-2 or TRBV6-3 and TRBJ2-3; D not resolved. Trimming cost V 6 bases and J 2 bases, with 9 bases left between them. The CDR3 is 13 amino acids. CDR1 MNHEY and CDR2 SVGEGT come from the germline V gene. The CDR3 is CASSVPFTDTQYF. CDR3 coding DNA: TGTGCCAGCAGCGTTCCTTTCACAGATACGCAGTATTTT.

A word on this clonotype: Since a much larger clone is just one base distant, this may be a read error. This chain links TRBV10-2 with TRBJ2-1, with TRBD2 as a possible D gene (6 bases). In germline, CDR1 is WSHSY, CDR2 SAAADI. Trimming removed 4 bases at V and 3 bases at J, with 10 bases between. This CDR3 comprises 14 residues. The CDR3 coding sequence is TGCGCCAGCAGTGGCGGGATATGCTACAATGAGCAGTTCTTC. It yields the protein CASSGGICYNEQFF.

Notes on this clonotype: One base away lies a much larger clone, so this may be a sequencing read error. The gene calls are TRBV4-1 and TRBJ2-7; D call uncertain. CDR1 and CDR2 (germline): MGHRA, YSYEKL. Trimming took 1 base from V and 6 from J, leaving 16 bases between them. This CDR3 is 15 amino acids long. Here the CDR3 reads CASSQASGRMIEQYF. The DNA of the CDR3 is TGCGCCAGCAGCCAAGCCTCCGGAAGGATGATCGAGCAGTACTTC.

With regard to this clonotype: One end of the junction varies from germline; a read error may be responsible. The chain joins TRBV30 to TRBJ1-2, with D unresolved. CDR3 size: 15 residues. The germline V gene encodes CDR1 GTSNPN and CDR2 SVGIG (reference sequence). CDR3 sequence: CAWRPGLNPNYGHTF. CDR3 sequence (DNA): TGTGCCTGGAGACCGGGCCTCAACCCTAACTATGGCCACACCTTC.

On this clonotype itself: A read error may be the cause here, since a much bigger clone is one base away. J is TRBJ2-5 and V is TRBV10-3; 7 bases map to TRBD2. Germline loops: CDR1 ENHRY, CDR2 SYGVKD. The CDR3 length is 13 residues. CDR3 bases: TGTGCCATCAGTGCCAGGGAGGGGCAGGCCCAGCACTTC. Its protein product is CAISAREGQAQHF.

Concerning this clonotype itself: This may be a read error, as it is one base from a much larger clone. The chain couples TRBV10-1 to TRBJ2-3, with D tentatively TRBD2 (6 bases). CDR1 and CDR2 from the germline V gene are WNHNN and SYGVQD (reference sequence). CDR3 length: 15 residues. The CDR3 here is CASKFSGTSTDTLYF. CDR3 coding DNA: TGCGCCAGCAAATTTAGCGGCACTAGCACAGATACGCTGTATTTT.

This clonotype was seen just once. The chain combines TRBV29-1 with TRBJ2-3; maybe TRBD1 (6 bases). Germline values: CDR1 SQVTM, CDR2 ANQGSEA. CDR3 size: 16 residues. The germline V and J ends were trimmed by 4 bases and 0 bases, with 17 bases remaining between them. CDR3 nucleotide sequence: TGCAGCGTTGGAGGGACACAGGACTCTAGCACAGATACGCAGTATTTT. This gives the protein CSVGGTQDSSTDTQYF.